This T cell receptor (beta chain) came from a study of regulatory T cells in long-lasting Graves disease. Comment on this clonotype: Its antigen is currently unknown.

CDR3-region Arm-PCR and iRepertoire HTBI primers produced the TCR beta libraries. Using its own MiXCR run on the multiplex PCR reads, TCRdb lists one record per CDR3 protein. The sample lists around 480,000 distinct CDR3 sequences, 15% to 20% occurring once. Findings and limits, study-wide: Persistent disease preferred TRBV28, TRBJ1-2 and TRBJ2-5.

Noted time point: newly diagnosed GD, antithyroid drugs for less than 3 months. PBMC RNA was the source of the TCR library. The guidelines of the American Thyroid Association were the basis for diagnosing Graves' disease. The V end was cut by 3 bases, the J end by 5 bases, with 4 bases between. CDR3 length: 12 amino acids. Germline-derived CDR1 and CDR2 are MNHEY and SMNVEV (reference sequence). The data also belong to a second study, concerning T cells in Graves' hyperthyroidism and ophthalmopathy. From that paper: The blood repertoire included most of the expanded thyroid clonotypes above 0.001.

This receptor was taken from a woman aged 35-65 years with Graves disease. Sequenced material: peripheral blood mononuclear cells (PBMCs), taken at new diagnosis, from a patient treated with antithyroid drugs. The chain is built from TRBV27 and TRBJ2-2; D unclear. The CDR3 sequence: CASSFQTGELFF. The CDR3 DNA sequence: TGTGCCAGCAGTTTCCAGACCGGGGAGCTGTTTTTT.